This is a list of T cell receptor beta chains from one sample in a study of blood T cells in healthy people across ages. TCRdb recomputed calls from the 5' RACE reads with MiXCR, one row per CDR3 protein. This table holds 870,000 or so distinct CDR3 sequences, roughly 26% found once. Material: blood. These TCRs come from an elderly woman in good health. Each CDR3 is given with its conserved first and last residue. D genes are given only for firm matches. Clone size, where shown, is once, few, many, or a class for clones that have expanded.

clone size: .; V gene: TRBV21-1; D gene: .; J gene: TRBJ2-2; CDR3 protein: CASSLPGTENLNTGELFF; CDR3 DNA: TGTGCCAGCAGCCTACCCGGGACGGAGAACCTAAACACCGGGGAGCTGTTTTTT
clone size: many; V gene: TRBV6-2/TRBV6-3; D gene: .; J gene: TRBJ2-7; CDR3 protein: CASSYSSGIPYEQYF; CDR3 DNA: TGTGCCAGCAGTTACTCCTCAGGGATTCCCTACGAGCAGTACTTC
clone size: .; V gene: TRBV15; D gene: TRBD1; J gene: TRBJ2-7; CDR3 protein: CATSKPGQGVYEQYF; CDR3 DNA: TGTGCCACCAGCAAGCCGGGACAGGGCGTCTACGAGCAGTACTTC
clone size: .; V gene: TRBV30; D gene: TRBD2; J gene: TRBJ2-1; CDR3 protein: CAWSVQAGDYNEQFF; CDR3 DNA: TGTGCCTGGAGTGTACAAGCGGGGGACTACAATGAGCAGTTCTTC
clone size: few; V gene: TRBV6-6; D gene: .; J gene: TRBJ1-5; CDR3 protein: CASSLPGGAPVPQHF; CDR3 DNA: TGTGCCAGCTCCCTGCCAGGCGGGGCACCGGTGCCCCAGCATTTT
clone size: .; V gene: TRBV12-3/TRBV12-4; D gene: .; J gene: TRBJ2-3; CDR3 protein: CASTFGGVADTQYF; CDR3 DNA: TGTGCCAGCACCTTCGGGGGAGTAGCAGATACGCAGTATTTT
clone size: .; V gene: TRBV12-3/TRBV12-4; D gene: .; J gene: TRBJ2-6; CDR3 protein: CASSSGTLFTGANVLTF; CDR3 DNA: TGTGCCAGCAGTTCCGGGACTCTGTTCACTGGGGCCAACGTCCTGACTTTC
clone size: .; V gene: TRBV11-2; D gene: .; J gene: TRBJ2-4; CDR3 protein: CASSLESQGFEQYF; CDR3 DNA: TGTGCCAGCAGCTTAGAGTCACAGGGATTTGAGCAGTACTTC
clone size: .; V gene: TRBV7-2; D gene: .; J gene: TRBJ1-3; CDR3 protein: CASSFGDLGQKNTIYF; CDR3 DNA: TGTGCCAGCAGCTTTGGGGACCTGGGACAAAAAAACACCATATATTTT
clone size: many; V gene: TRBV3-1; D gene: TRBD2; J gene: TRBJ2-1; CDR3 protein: CATGSGSLKFF; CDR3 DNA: TGTGCCACCGGTAGCGGGTCGCTAAAGTTCTTC
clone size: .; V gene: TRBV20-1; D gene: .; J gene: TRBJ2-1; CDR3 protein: CSTAGLGDEQFF; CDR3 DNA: TGCAGCACTGCAGGGCTAGGGGATGAGCAGTTCTTC
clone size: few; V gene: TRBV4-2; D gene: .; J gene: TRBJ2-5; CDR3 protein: CASSQGWGTQYF; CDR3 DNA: TGTGCCAGCAGCCAAGGGTGGGGGACCCAGTACTTC
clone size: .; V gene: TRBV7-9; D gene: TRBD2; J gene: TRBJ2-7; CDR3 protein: CASDLAGGEQYF; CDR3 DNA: TGTGCCAGCGATCTAGCGGGAGGCGAGCAGTACTTC
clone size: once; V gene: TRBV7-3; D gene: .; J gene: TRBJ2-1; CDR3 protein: CASSSGLPNNEQFF; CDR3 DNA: TGTGCCAGCAGCTCGGGACTTCCAAACAATGAGCAGTTCTTC
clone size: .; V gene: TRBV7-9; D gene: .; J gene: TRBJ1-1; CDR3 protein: CASSLEFGPDEAFF; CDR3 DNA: TGTGCCAGCAGCTTAGAATTCGGGCCGGATGAAGCTTTCTTT
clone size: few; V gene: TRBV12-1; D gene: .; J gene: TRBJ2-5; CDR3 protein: CASSPARTQKEAQYF; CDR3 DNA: TGTGCCAGCAGCCCCGCCCGGACACAGAAAGAGGCCCAGTACTTC
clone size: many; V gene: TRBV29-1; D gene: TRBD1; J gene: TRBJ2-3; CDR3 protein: CSIRGTGSTDTQYF; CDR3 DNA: TGCAGCATAAGGGGGACAGGCAGCACAGATACGCAGTATTTT
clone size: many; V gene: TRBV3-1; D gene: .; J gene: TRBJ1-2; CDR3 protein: CASSQGNNIGYTF; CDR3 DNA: TGTGCCAGCAGCCAAGGTAACAACATTGGCTACACCTTC
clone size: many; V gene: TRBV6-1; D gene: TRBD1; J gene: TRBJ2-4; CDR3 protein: CASSEVGTGSLVQYF; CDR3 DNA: TGTGCCAGCAGTGAAGTAGGGACAGGGTCCCTAGTTCAGTACTTC
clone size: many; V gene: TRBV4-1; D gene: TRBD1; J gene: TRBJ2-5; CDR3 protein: CASSPSNRGGGETQYF; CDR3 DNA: TGCGCCAGCAGCCCCTCAAACAGGGGCGGAGGAGAGACCCAGTACTTC
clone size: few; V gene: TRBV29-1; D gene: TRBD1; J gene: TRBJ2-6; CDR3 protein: CSVSTGSGANVLTF; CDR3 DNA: TGCAGCGTTTCGACAGGGTCTGGGGCCAACGTCCTGACTTTC
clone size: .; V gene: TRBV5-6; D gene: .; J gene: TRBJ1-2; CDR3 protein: CASSWGSAGYGYTF; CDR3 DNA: TGTGCCAGCAGCTGGGGCTCGGCGGGCTATGGCTACACCTTC
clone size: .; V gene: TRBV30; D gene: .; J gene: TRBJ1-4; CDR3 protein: CAWSVPSGKLFF; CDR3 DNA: TGTGCCTGGAGTGTACCCTCCGGTAAACTGTTTTTT
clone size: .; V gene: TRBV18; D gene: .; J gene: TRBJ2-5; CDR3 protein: CASSPPYSQETQYF; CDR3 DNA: TGTGCCAGCTCACCACCTTACAGCCAAGAGACCCAGTACTTC
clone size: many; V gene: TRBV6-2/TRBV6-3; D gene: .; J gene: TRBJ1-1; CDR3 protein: CASGPLARATEAFF; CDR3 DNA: TGTGCCAGCGGCCCCCTTGCTCGGGCCACTGAAGCTTTCTTT
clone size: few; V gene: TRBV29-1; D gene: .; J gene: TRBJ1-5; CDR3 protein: CSVRTASNQPQHF; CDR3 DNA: TGCAGCGTTAGGACCGCTAGCAATCAGCCCCAGCATTTT
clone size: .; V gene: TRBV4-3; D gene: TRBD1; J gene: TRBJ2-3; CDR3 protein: CASSQEMPGQGATDTQYF; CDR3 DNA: TGCGCCAGCAGCCAAGAAATGCCGGGACAGGGGGCAACAGATACGCAGTATTTT
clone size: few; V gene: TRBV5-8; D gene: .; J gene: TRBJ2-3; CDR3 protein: CASSPTELPNTQYF; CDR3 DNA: TGTGCCAGCAGCCCAACCGAACTTCCTAATACGCAGTATTTT
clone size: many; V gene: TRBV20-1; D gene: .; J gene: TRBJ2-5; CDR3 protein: CSATDRAFQETQYF; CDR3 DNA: TGCAGTGCTACAGACCGGGCCTTCCAAGAGACCCAGTACTTC
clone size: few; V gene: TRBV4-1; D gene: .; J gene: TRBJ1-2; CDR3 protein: CASSQVERGAGYGYTF; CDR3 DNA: TGCGCCAGCAGCCAAGTTGAGAGGGGCGCTGGCTATGGCTACACCTTC
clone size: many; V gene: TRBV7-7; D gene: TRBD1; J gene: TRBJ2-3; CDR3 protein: CASSSTGFSTDTQYF; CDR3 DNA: TGTGCTAGCAGCTCGACAGGGTTCAGCACAGATACGCAGTATTTT
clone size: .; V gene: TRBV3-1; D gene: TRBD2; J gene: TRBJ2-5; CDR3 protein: CASSGFTSGEQETQYF; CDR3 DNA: TGTGCCAGCAGCGGATTTACTAGCGGGGAGCAAGAGACCCAGTACTTC
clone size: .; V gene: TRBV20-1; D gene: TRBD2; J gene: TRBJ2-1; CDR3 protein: CSAISGEGVEFF; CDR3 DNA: TGCAGTGCTATTAGCGGGGAGGGAGTCGAGTTCTTC
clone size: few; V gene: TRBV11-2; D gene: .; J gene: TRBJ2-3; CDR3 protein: CASSLVSIQGDTQYF; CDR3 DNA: TGTGCCAGCAGCTTAGTCTCTATTCAGGGAGATACGCAGTATTTT
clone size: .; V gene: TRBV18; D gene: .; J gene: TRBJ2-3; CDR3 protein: CASSPTTPMPTDTQYF; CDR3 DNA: TGTGCCAGCTCACCTACGACACCGATGCCCACAGATACGCAGTATTTT
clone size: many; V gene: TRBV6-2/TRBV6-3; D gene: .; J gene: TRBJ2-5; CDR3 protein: CASSYVVGGTQYF; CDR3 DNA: TGTGCCAGCAGTTACGTGGTAGGGGGGACCCAGTACTTC
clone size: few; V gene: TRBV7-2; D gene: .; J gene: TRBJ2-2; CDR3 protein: CASSLASTNTGELFF; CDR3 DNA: TGTGCCAGCAGCTTAGCGTCAACGAACACCGGGGAGCTGTTTTTT
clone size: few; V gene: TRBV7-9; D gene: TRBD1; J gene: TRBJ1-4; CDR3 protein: CASSLQETGNEKLFF; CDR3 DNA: TGTGCCAGCAGCCTCCAGGAGACAGGGAATGAAAAACTGTTTTTT